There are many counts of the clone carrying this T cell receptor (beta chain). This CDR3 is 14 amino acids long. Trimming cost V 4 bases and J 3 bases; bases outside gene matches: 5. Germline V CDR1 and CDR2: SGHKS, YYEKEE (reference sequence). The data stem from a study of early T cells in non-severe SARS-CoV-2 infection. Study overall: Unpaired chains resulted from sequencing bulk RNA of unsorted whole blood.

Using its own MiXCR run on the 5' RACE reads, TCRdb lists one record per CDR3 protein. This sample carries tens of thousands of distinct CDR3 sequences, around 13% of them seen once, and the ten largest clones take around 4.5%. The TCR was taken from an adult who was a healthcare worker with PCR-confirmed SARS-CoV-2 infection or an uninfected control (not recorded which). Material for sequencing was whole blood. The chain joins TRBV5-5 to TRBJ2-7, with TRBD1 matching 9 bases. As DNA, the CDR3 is TGTGCCAGCAGCCCCAGGACAGGGGACTACGAGCAGTACTTC. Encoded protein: CASSPRTGDYEQYF.